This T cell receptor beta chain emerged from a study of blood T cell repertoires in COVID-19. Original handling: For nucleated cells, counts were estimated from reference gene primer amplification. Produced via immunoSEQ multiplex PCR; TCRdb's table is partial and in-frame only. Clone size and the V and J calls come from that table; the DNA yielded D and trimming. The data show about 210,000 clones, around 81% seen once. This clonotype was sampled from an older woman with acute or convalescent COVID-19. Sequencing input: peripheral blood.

For the CDR3, the DNA is TGTGCCAGCAGCCGCCAGGTTCCTGAGAACTACACCTTC. It codes for CASSRQVPENYTF. This chain joins TRBV6-5 and TRBJ1-2; D is unresolved. The CDR3 length is 13 residues. The V end was cut by 6 bases, the J end by 10 bases, with 18 bases between. The V gene's germline CDR1 is MNHEY and CDR2 SVGAGI.